These 25 T cell receptor beta chains came from one sample sequenced in a study of OX40 agonist ivuxolimab in advanced cancers. Data came from immunoSEQ multiplex PCR; TCRdb stores just in-frame clones and leaves some out. The table records 90,000 or so clones, around nine tenths of them present only once. The specimen was CD4+ or CD8+ T cells sorted from blood, collected in a trial of the OX40 agonist ivuxolimab. These receptor sequences come from an adult with an advanced solid tumor such as melanoma, head and neck, liver or kidney cancer.

This clone has a handful of counts. The chain carries TRBV6-6 and TRBJ2-5, with 7 bases fitting TRBD1. Trimming removed 6 bases from V and 2 bases from J; junction bases left unmatched: 3. There are 13 residues in the CDR3. The germline V gene has CDR1 MNHNY and CDR2 SVGAGI (reference sequence). The CDR3 region has the DNA TGTGCCAGCAGAGGGACAGTACAAGAGACCCAGTACTTC. As protein: CASRGTVQETQYF.

This clone is a singleton in its sample. The chain has TRBV12-2 and TRBJ2-7; the D call TRBD1 from the table was never checked on the DNA. TRBV12-2 is labeled a pseudogene. CDR3 size: 15 residues. DNA of the CDR3: TGTGCAAGTCGCTTATCGAAGACAGGGAACTACGAGCAGTACTTC. Its protein is CASRLSKTGNYEQYF.

This clone appeared a single time. The V and J genes are TRBV2 and TRBJ1-4, with 8 bases that match TRBD1. Germline V lookup: CDR1 SNHLY, CDR2 FYNNEI. The CDR3 consists of 14 residues. After removal of 5 bases from V and 5 bases from J, the junction contained 4 bases not matched to a gene. The CDR3 sequence is CASSLTGVNEKLFF. Here the CDR3 DNA reads TGTGCCAGCAGTCTGACAGGGGTAAATGAAAAACTGTTTTTT. Full variable domain (outside the CDR3, taken from reference TRBV2 and TRBJ1-4): EPEVTQTPSHQVTQMGQEVILRCVPISNHLYFYWYRQILGQKVEFLVSFYNNEISEKSEIFDDQFSVERPDGSNFTLKIRSTKLEDSAMYFCASSLTGVNEKLFFGSGTQLSVL.

This clone came up once. The genes are TRBV11-2 and TRBJ2-5; D is possibly TRBD1 or TRBD2 (5 bases each). From germline, CDR1 is SGHAT and CDR2 FQNNGV. CDR3 length equals 14 residues. Trimming left V 5 bases short and J 5 bases short, with 15 bases between. DNA of the CDR3: TGTGCCAGCAGCCCTCGCCAGGGCGGGGAGACCCAGTACTTC. It is translated as CASSPRQGGETQYF. Full variable domain (outside the CDR3, taken from reference TRBV11-2 and TRBJ2-5): EAGVAQSPRYKIIEKRQSVAFWCNPISGHATLYWYQQILGQGPKLLIQFQNNGVVDDSQLPKDRFSAERLKGVDSTLKIQPAKLEDSAVYLCASSPRQGGETQYFGPGTRLLVL.

V is TRBV19 and J is TRBJ1-1; D remains unclear. The CDR3 consists of 13 residues. Trimming removed 4 bases at V and 1 base at J, with 7 bases between. The germline CDR1 and CDR2 sequences are LNHDA and SQIVND (reference sequence). In DNA, the CDR3 is TGTGCCAGTAGTAGTAACCGGAACACTGAAGCTTTCTTT. This codes for CASSSNRNTEAFF.

The count of this clone is one. The V and J genes are TRBV27 and TRBJ1-4; 8 bases are shared with TRBD1. The J segment lost 2 bases and the V segment lost 5 bases, leaving 1 base of the junction unmatched. The CDR3 is made up of 14 amino acids. CDR1 is MNHEY and CDR2 is SMNVEV in the germline V gene (reference sequence). The CDR3 protein is CASSRQGTNEKLFF. CDR3 sequence (DNA): TGTGCCAGCAGTAGACAGGGGACTAATGAAAAACTGTTTTTT.

This chain connects TRBV10-3 to TRBJ1-6; TRBD1 aligns across 8 bases. Germline loops: CDR1 ENHRY, CDR2 SYGVKD. The J segment lost 10 bases and the V segment lost 6 bases, leaving 8 bases of the junction unmatched. This CDR3 has 14 residues. CDR3 amino acids: CAISQDRARSPLHF. CDR3 DNA sequence: TGTGCCATCAGCCAGGACAGGGCCCGCTCACCCCTCCACTTT.

This sequence joins TRBV7-2 and TRBJ2-2, with 8 bases lining up with TRBD2. Trimming cost V 6 bases and J 2 bases; bases outside gene matches: 8. Germline V gives CDR1 SGHTA, CDR2 FQGNSA. This CDR3 contains 16 residues. The CDR3 region has the DNA TGTGCCAGCAGAATTACTAGCGGTATAAACACCGGGGAGCTGTTTTTT. Its translation is CASRITSGINTGELFF.

The rearrangement uses TRBV7-2 and TRBJ2-7, with a possible D match to TRBD1 (6 bases). CDR3 length: 13 amino acids. The V end lost 5 bases, the J end lost 11 bases, and 19 bases lay between the germline ends. In germline, CDR1 is SGHTA, CDR2 FQGNSA. CDR3: CASSRPGTPEEYF. In nucleotides, the CDR3 is TGTGCCAGCAGCAGGCCCGGGACACCCGAAGAGTACTTC.

The CDR3 spells CASSVETGATYEQYF. CDR3 bases: TGTGCCAGCAGCGTAGAAACAGGAGCAACCTACGAGCAGTACTTC. The genes are TRBV9 and TRBJ2-7, with TRBD1 as a possible D gene (5 bases). The CDR3 is 15 amino acids. V shed 0 bases and J shed 2 bases, with 12 bases lying between them. Germline V lookup: CDR1 SGDLS, CDR2 YYNGEE.

This clone was seen a few times. This sequence joins TRBV5-6 and TRBJ2-7, with 8 bases fitting TRBD1. The CDR3 contains 15 residues. V dropped 1 base and J dropped 1; count of bases not matched to a gene: 4. Germline values: CDR1 SGHDT, CDR2 YYEEEE. CDR3 nucleotide sequence: TGTGCCAGCAGCTTGACAGGGGGAGCTTCCTACGAGCAGTACTTC. Translation: CASSLTGGASYEQYF.

The chain uses TRBV28 and TRBJ2-7; 9 nucleotides line up with TRBD1. CDR3 size: 15 residues. V shed 4 bases and J 5 bases; nucleotides not matched to a gene: 9. Germline V gene sequence: CDR1 MDHEN, CDR2 SYDVKM. CDR3 protein: CASSSGDRVIDEQYF. CDR3 nucleotide sequence: TGTGCCAGCAGTTCCGGGGACAGGGTTATCGACGAGCAGTACTTC.

The rearrangement joins TRBV11-2 to TRBJ2-1; TRBD2 matches 7 bases. This CDR3 has 15 amino acids. With V trimmed by 5 bases and J by 9 bases, 13 bases remained unmatched. Germline V gene lookup returns CDR1 SGHAT and CDR2 FQNNGV. CDR3 sequence (DNA): TGTGCCAGCAGCCTCCATCTGGCGCGGGAGATTGAGCAGTTCTTC. It is translated as CASSLHLAREIEQFF. Full variable domain (outside the CDR3, taken from reference TRBV11-2 and TRBJ2-1): EAGVAQSPRYKIIEKRQSVAFWCNPISGHATLYWYQQILGQGPKLLIQFQNNGVVDDSQLPKDRFSAERLKGVDSTLKIQPAKLEDSAVYLCASSLHLAREIEQFFGPGTRLTVL.

This chain joins TRBV19 and TRBJ2-7, with 9 positions matching TRBD2. The CDR3 contains 14 residues. Looked up from germline, CDR1 is LNHDA and CDR2 is SQIVND (reference sequence). The junction had 5 bases not matched to a gene; V was cut back by 6 bases and J by 2 bases. Written as DNA, the CDR3 is TGTGCCAGTAGCACGACTAGCGGCCCCTACGAGCAGTACTTC. This translates into CASSTTSGPYEQYF.

The chain couples TRBV7-9 to TRBJ2-1; 16 bases fit TRBD2. The V and J ends lost 3 bases and 9 bases, in that order; junction bases with no gene match: 8. Germline lookup yields CDR1 SEHNR and CDR2 FQNEAQ (reference sequence). The CDR3 is made up of 17 amino acids. The CDR3 spells CASSFSTGLAGGPEQFF. The CDR3 DNA follows: TGTGCCAGCAGCTTTTCTACGGGACTAGCGGGAGGGCCTGAGCAGTTCTTC.

The CDR3 region has the DNA TGCGCCAGCAGCTTGCAGACCTCAAACACTGAAGCTTTCTTT. This encodes CASSLQTSNTEAFF. This chain uses TRBV5-1 with TRBJ1-1; D not resolved. The germline V gene encodes CDR1 SGHRS and CDR2 YFSETQ. V dropped 1 base and J dropped 2 bases, with 9 bases sitting between them. The CDR3 runs to 14 residues.

The rearrangement uses TRBV7-8 and TRBJ2-4; TRBD1 aligns across 7 bases. CDR1 and CDR2 from the germline V gene are SGHVS and FQNEAQ. Trimming removed 5 bases from V and 4 bases from J; junction bases left unmatched: 5. The CDR3 length is 14 residues. CDR3 DNA: TGTGCCAGCAGCGTGACAGGGCGGAAAAACATTCAGTACTTC. Residues: CASSVTGRKNIQYF. Based on the CDR3 plus reference TRBV7-8 and TRBJ2-4, the full variable domain is GAGVSQSPRYKVAKRGQDVALRCDPISGHVSLFWYQQALGQGPEFLTYFQNEAQLDKSGLPSDRFFAERPEGSVSTLKIQRTQQEDSAVYLCASSVTGRKNIQYFGAGTRLSVL.

The chain uses TRBV19 and TRBJ2-7, with 7 nucleotides matching TRBD1. The V and J ends lost 3 bases and 2 bases, in that order; junction bases with no gene match: 10. From germline, CDR1 is LNHDA and CDR2 SQIVND (reference sequence). CDR3 length: 16 residues. The CDR3 region is CASSIGMGTETYEQYF. The CDR3 DNA follows: TGTGCCAGTAGTATCGGGATGGGGACAGAAACCTACGAGCAGTACTTC.

The DNA of the CDR3 is TGCGCCAGCAGCCGGACAACCTTAAGCAACTCCTACGAGCAGTACTTC. As protein: CASSRTTLSNSYEQYF. J is TRBJ2-7 and V is TRBV5-1; weak D call: TRBD1 (5 bases). This CDR3 is 16 amino acids long. V lost 4 bases to trimming and J lost 0 bases, with 17 bases between them. The germline gives CDR1 SGHRS, CDR2 YFSETQ.

The genes are TRBV7-2 and TRBJ2-5; 11 bases map to TRBD1. With the DNA end fitting TRBJ2-7 better, the J assignment may be wrong. The CDR3 is 14 amino acids. Germline loops: CDR1 SGHTA, CDR2 FQGNSA. CDR3 bases: TGTGCCAGCAGCCACTGGACAGGGGGCATCGAGCAGTACTTC. It encodes CASSHWTGGIEQYF.

V usage is TRBV4-1 and J usage is TRBJ2-1; 8 nucleotides agree with TRBD2. There are 15 residues in the CDR3. Germline-derived CDR1 and CDR2 are MGHRA and YSYEKL. V shed 4 bases and J 7 bases; nucleotides not matched to a gene: 9. This chain's CDR3 is CASSREPGLVNEQFF. The DNA of the CDR3 is TGCGCCAGCAGCCGTGAGCCGGGACTAGTAAATGAGCAGTTCTTC.

V usage is TRBV11-2 and J usage is TRBJ1-3; D call uncertain. Germline V CDR1 and CDR2: SGHAT, FQNNGV. V was clipped by 0 bases and J by 3 bases, with 6 bases between them. This CDR3 has 14 amino acids. The CDR3 nucleotides are TGTGCCAGCAGCTTAGATTTGGGTGGAAACACCATATATTTT. Translated, it gives CASSLDLGGNTIYF.

This sequence joins TRBV6-5 and TRBJ1-3; the D is unclear. This CDR3 is 13 amino acids long. Germline V lookup: CDR1 MNHEY, CDR2 SVGAGI. The V end was cut by 0 bases, the J end by 5 bases, with 5 bases between. CDR3 nucleotides: TGTGCCAGCAGTTACTCGCCGAGAAACACCATATATTTT. Translation: CASSYSPRNTIYF.

This clone showed up just once. This chain uses TRBV11-3 with TRBJ2-3; TRBD1 or TRBD2 may be the D gene (5 bases each). The CDR3 has 15 residues. Germline V gene sequence: CDR1 SGHNT, CDR2 YENEEA. V was pared by 0 bases and J by 2 bases, with 9 bases between. Written as DNA, the CDR3 is TGTGCCAGCAGCTTAGATGGGGGATTCACAGATACGCAGTATTTT. Its translation: CASSLDGGFTDTQYF.

This chain connects TRBV27 to TRBJ2-5; TRBD2 might be the D (7 bases). The CDR3 contains 15 residues. V dropped 2 bases and J dropped 2 bases, with 12 bases sitting between them. Germline V lookup: CDR1 MNHEY, CDR2 SMNVEV (reference sequence). This CDR3 reads CASSLRGAAQETQYF. In DNA form, the CDR3 reads TGTGCCAGCAGTTTACGGGGGGCGGCGCAAGAGACCCAGTACTTC.